This T cell receptor beta chain was obtained from a study of T cells after yellow fever vaccination. Germline V gives CDR1 KGHSH, CDR2 LQKENI. The length of the CDR3 is 11 residues. Trimming shortened V by 5 bases and J by 6 bases, and 7 bases separated the two germline ends. Conversion of TCR transcripts into cDNA relied on 5'RACE template switching, which added a universal primer site and UMIs. TCRdb recomputed calls from the 5' RACE reads with MiXCR, one row per CDR3 protein. The sample lists roughly 240,000 distinct CDR3 sequences, less than 7.5% seen once, with approximately 1.1% in the top ten. This clonotype was seen a few times. The antigen remains undetermined. Study-wide points: Repertoires obtained by FACS sorting could include abundant clonotypes that entered as contaminants from the bulk population. Only a small proportion of the clonotypes turned up in both the CD4 and the CD8 compartments, likely arising from convergent recombination. Subsequent to the booster, the majority of primary-vaccination clones reappeared (under 98% CD4, 85% to 90% CD8).

V is TRBV18 and J is TRBJ2-5, with D unclear. This material consisted of CD4+ T cells sorted from PBMCs, taken on the day of the yellow fever booster vaccination. This TCR was sampled from a man aged 30 to 45 who received the YFV17D yellow fever vaccine. The CDR3 nucleotides read TGTGCCAGCTCATGGGGAAAGACCCAGTACTTC. Translating gives CASSWGKTQYF. Full variable domain (missing parts from reference TRBV18 and TRBJ2-5): NAGVMQNPRHLVRRRGQEARLRCSPMKGHSHVYWYRQLPEEGLKFMVYLQKENIIDESGMPKERFSAEFPKEGPSILRIQQVVRGDSAAYFCASSWGKTQYFGPGTRLLVL.